This T cell receptor (beta chain) came from a study of CD8 T cells in Susac syndrome. The RNA, roughly 0.45 to 1 ug, was put through reverse transcription using random hexamers. The amplification used immunoSEQ multiplex PCR on TCR beta CDR3; it spanned 54 Vbeta and 13 Jbeta. A single record per CDR3 protein comes from TCRdb applying MiXCR to the immunoSEQ multiplex PCR reads. The profile shows 150,000 to 200,000 distinct CDR3 sequences, about 94% of them singletons. While CD8+ and CD4+ T cells were isolated negatively, TEMRA cells were enriched by FACS. From germline, CDR1 is MGHRA and CDR2 YSYEKL. The CDR3 extends over 17 amino acids. The V and J ends lost 3 bases and 3 bases, in that order; junction bases with no gene match: 9.

Material: CD4+ T cells from PBMCs. The origin of this receptor is a human donor in good health. The rearrangement links TRBV4-1 to TRBJ1-5; 9 bases map to TRBD1. The CDR3 region is CASSQTPGQGLNQPQHF. DNA for the CDR3: TGCGCCAGCAGCCAGACCCCGGGACAGGGCCTCAATCAGCCCCAGCATTTT.